The 10 T cell receptor beta chains listed next were all sequenced from one sample in a study of OX40 agonist ivuxolimab in advanced cancers. Sequencing was performed with immunoSEQ multiplex PCR; in TCRdb, only in-frame clones are kept and a portion is missing. The data contain about 94,000 clones, under 95% of them singletons. The sequencing used CD4+ or CD8+ T cells sorted from blood, collected in a trial of the OX40 agonist ivuxolimab. These TCRs come from an adult with an advanced solid tumor such as melanoma, head and neck, liver or kidney cancer.

The chain uses TRBV7-3 and TRBJ1-1, with D possibly being TRBD1 (5 bases). Germline lookup yields CDR1 SGHTA and CDR2 FQGTGA. The ends were cut back, 4 bases at V and 4 bases at J, with 16 bases in the middle. The CDR3 has 15 amino acids. CDR3 nucleotide sequence: TGTGCCAGCAGCTGGGACGGAGGAGAGAGCACTGAAGCTTTCTTT. Its protein is CASSWDGGESTEAFF.

V is TRBV6-6 and J is TRBJ1-2; D unresolved. V was cut by 2 bases and J by 4 bases, with 14 bases left in between. The CDR3 is 15 amino acids. CDR1 and CDR2 from the germline V gene are MNHNY and SVGAGI (reference sequence). The CDR3 spells CASSYGQTDPYGYTF. The CDR3 DNA reads as TGTGCCAGCAGTTACGGTCAGACGGACCCCTATGGCTACACCTTC.

V usage is TRBV7-9 and J usage is TRBJ1-3; D gene ambiguous. Trimming stripped 1 base from V and 4 bases from J, with 5 bases between. The V gene's germline CDR1 is SEHNR and CDR2 FQNEAQ (reference sequence). The CDR3 has 13 amino acids. The CDR3 nucleotides read TGTGCCAGCAGCTTAGAATGGGGAAACACCATATATTTT. This gives the protein CASSLEWGNTIYF.

This rearrangement joins TRBV19 to TRBJ1-1; possibly TRBD1 for D (6 bases). CDR3 length equals 16 residues. Deletions cut 2 bases from V and 1 base from J, with 14 bases between. Germline V gives CDR1 LNHDA, CDR2 SQIVND (reference sequence). The CDR3 here is CASSIISWDKNTEAFF. For the CDR3, the DNA is TGTGCCAGTAGTATAATCTCGTGGGACAAGAACACTGAAGCTTTCTTT.

The chain uses TRBV5-1 and TRBJ1-1; the match to TRBD1 covers 7 bases. The CDR3 runs to 14 residues. V lost 5 bases and J lost 3; bases outside the gene matches: 7. Germline V gene lookup returns CDR1 SGHRS and CDR2 YFSETQ. The CDR3 sequence: CASRPRGVDTEAFF. In nucleotides, the CDR3 is TGCGCCAGCAGGCCCAGGGGGGTTGACACTGAAGCTTTCTTT.

This chain links TRBV10-3 with TRBJ2-4; D tentatively reads TRBD1 or TRBD2 (6 bases each). This CDR3 is 19 amino acids long. Germline lookup yields CDR1 ENHRY and CDR2 SYGVKD. Trimming pared 0 bases from V and 1 base from J, leaving 19 bases between. The CDR3 bases are TGTGCCATCAGTGAGTCGGGCTTTCAGGGGACTGGGGCCAAAAACATTCAGTACTTC. It codes for CAISESGFQGTGAKNIQYF.

The chain links TRBV5-4 to TRBJ2-6; D is perhaps TRBD2 (5 bases). From germline, CDR1 is SGHNT and CDR2 YYREEE (reference sequence). V gave up 3 bases and J gave up 4 bases, with 17 bases separating them. This CDR3 is 17 amino acids long. The CDR3 region is CASSSRTSSPGANVLTF. In DNA, the CDR3 is TGTGCCAGCAGCTCCCGGACTTCTTCACCGGGGGCCAACGTCCTGACTTTC.

This sequence joins TRBV19 and TRBJ2-2; possibly TRBD2 for D (5 bases). Germline V CDR1 and CDR2: LNHDA, SQIVND (reference sequence). The CDR3 loop spans 14 amino acids. V was pared by 9 bases and J by 0 bases, with 11 bases between. The CDR3 nucleotides read TGTGCCAGCAAGGGCGGGCCGAACACCGGGGAGCTGTTTTTT. Protein product: CASKGGPNTGELFF.

The chain uses TRBV29-1 and TRBJ2-7, with TRBD2 matching over 12 bases. The J segment lost 4 bases and the V segment lost 4 bases, leaving 8 bases of the junction unmatched. The length of the CDR3 is 15 residues. Germline V gene sequence: CDR1 SQVTM, CDR2 ANQGSEA. This CDR3 is CSVAPETSGSYEQYF. The CDR3, as DNA: TGCAGCGTTGCCCCCGAGACTAGCGGGAGTTACGAGCAGTACTTC.

The chain carries TRBV28 and TRBJ1-2, with a tentative D call TRBD1 (6 bases). The CDR3 is 16 amino acids. V was cut by 0 bases and J by 2 bases, with 13 bases left in between. Germline loops: CDR1 MDHEN, CDR2 SYDVKM. The CDR3 region has the DNA TGTGCCAGCAGTTTATGGATGAGGGGGACCAACTATGGCTACACCTTC. Residues: CASSLWMRGTNYGYTF.